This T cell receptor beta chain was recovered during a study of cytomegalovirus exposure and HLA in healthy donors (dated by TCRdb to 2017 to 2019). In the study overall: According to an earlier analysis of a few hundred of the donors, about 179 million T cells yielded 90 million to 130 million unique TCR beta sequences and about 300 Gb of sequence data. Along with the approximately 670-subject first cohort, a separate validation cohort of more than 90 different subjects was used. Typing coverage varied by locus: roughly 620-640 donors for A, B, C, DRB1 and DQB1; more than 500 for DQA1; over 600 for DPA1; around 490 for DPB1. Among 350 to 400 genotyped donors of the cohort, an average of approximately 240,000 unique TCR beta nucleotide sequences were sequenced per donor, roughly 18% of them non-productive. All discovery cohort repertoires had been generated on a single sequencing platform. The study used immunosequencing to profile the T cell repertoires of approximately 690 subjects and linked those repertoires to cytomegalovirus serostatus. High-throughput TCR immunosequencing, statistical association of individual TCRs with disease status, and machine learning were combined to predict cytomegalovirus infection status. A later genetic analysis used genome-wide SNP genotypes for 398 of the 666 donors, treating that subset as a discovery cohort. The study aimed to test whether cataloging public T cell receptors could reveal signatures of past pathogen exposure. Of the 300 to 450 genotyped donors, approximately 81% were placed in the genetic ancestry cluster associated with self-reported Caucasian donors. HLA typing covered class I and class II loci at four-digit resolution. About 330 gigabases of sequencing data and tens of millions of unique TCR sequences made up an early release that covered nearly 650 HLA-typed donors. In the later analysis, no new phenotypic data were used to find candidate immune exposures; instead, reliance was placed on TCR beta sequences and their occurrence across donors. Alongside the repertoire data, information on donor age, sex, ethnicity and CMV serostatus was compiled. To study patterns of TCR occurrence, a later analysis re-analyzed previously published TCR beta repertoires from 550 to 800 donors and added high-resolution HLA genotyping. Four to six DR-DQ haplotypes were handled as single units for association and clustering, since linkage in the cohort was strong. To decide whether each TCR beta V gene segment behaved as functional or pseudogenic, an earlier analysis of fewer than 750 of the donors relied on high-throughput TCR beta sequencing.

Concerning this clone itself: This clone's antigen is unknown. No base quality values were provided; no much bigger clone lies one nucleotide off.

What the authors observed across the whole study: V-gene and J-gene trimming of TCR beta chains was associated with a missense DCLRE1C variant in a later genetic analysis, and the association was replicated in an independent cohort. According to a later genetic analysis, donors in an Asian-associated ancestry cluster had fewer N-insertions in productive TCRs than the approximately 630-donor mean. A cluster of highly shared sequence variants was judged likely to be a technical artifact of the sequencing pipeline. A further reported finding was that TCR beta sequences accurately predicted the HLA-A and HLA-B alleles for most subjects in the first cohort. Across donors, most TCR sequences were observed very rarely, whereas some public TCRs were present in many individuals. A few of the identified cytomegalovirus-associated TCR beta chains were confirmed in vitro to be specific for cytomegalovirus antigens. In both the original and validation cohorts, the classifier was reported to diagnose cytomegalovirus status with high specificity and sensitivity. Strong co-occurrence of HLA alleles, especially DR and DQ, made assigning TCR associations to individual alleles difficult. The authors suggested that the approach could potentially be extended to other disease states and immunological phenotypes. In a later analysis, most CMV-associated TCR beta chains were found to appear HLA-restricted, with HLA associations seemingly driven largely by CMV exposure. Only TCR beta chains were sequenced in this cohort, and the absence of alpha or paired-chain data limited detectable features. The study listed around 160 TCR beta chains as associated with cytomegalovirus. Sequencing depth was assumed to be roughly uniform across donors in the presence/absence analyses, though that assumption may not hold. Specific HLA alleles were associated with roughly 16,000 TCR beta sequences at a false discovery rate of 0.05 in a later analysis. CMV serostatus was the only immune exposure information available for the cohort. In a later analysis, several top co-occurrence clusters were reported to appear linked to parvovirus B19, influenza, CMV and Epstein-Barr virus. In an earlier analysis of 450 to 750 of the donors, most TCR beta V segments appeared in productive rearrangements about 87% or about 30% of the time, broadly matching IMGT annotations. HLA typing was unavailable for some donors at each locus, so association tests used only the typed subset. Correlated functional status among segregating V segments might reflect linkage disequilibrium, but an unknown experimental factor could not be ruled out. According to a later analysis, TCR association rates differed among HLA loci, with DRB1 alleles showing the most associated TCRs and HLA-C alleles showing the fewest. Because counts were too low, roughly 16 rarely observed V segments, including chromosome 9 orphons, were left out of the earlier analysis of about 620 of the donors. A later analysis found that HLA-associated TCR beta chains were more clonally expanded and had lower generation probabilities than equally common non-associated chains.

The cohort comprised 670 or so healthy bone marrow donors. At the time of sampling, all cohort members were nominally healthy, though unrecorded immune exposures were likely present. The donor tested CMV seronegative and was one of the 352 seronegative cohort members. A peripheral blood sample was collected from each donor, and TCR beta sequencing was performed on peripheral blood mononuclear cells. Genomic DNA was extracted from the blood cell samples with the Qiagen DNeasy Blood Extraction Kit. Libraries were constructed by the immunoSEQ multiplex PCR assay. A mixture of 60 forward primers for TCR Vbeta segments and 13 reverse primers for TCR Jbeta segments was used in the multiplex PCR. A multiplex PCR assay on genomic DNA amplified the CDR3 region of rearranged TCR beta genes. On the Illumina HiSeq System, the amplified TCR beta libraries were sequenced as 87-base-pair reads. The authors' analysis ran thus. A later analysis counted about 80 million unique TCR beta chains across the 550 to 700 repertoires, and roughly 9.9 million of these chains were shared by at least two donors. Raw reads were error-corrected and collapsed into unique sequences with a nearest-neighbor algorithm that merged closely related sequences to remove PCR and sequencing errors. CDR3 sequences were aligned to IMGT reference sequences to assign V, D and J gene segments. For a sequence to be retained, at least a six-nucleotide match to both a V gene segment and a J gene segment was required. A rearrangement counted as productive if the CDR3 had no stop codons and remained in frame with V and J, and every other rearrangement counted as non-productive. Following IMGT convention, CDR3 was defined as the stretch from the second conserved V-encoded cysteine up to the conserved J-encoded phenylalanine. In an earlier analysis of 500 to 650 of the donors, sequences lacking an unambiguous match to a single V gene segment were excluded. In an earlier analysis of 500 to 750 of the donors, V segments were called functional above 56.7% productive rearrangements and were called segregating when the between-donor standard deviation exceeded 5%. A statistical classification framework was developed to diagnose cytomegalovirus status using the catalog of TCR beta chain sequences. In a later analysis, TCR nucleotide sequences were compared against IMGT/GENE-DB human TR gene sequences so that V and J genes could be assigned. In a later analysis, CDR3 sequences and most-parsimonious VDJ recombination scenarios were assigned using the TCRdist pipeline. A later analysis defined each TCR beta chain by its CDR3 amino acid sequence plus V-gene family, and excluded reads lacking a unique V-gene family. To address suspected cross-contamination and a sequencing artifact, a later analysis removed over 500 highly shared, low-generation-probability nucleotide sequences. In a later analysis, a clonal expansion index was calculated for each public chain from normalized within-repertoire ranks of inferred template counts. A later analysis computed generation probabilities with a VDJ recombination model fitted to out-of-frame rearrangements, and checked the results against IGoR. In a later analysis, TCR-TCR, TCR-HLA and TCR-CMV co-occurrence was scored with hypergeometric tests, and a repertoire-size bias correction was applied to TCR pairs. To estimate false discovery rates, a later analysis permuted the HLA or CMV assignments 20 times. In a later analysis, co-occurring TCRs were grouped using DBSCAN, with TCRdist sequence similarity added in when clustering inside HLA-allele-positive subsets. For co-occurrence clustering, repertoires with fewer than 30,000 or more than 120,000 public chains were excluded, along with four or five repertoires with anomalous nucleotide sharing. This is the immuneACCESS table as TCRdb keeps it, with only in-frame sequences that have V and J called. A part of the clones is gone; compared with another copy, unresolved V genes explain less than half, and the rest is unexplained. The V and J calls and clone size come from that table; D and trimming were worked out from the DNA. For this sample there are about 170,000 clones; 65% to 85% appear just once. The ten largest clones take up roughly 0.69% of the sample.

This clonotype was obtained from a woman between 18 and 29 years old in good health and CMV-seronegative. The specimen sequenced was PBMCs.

CDR3 reads: CASSLAPAGGYVEQYF. The nucleotide sequence reads TGCGCCAGCAGCTTGGCCCCAGCGGGAGGGTACGTGGAGCAGTACTTC. The sequence links TRBV5-1 to TRBJ2-7, with 10 middle bases fitting TRBD2. Per the germline V gene, SGHRS is the CDR1 and YFSETQ is the CDR2. From its cysteine to its phenylalanine, the CDR3 spans 16 amino acids. The sequence is cut down to CDR3 DNA, 48 bases in frame from base 1. Relative to germline, V is missing 0 bases and J is missing 7 bases, with 10 bases of the junction outside any gene match.